The TCR beta chain described here comes from a study of blood T cell repertoires in COVID-19. Study in general: PBMCs, B-cell-depleted T cells, or T cells were the source of the cDNA or gDNA that made up the material.

Those who participated ranged in age from roughly 18 to 89 years and resided in roughly 26 US areas. What the recovered Cohort 3 donors had was two negative PCRs, clearance, or symptom resolution. The CDR3 spans 15 residues. Germline CDR1 MDHEN, CDR2 SYDVKM. V lost 2 bases, J lost 8 bases, and 18 bases lay in between. In the authors' workflow: Using reference gene primer amplification, nucleated cell counts were estimated. Clones were sequenced by immunoSEQ multiplex PCR, and TCRdb holds only the in-frame ones, with some missing. D and trimming come from the DNA, and the V and J calls and clone size come from that table. The sample carries roughly 260,000 clones, approximately 85% recorded once.

The specimen sequenced was PBMCs or T cells enriched from blood (not recorded which). The chain recombines TRBV28 with TRBJ1-2; D is possibly TRBD1 (5 bases). The sequence was collected from a woman between 50 and 59 years old who had recovered from COVID-19. The CDR3 DNA is TGTGCCAGCAGTTTAAGGACAACGGTCGGGTACGGCTACACCTTC. Amino acid sequence: CASSLRTTVGYGYTF.